Below, 14 T cell receptor beta chains from the same sample are listed, as sequenced in a study of blood T cell repertoires in COVID-19. Libraries were prepared by immunoSEQ multiplex PCR; TCRdb keeps only in-frame clonotypes and omits some of them. The sample holds around 320,000 clones, 75% to 90% seen once. The sequenced sample consisted of peripheral blood. These receptors all come from a man between 18 and 29 years old with active or convalescent COVID-19.

The chain uses TRBV9 and TRBJ2-3; D might be TRBD2 (6 bases). The CDR3 loop spans 16 amino acids. CDR1 SGDLS and CDR2 YYNGEE come from the germline V gene. Trimming took off 3 bases at V and 6 bases at J, with 20 bases between the two ends. In DNA form, the CDR3 reads TGTGCCAGCAGCGAAGCCAGCGGGTCAGGGTGGGATACGCAGTATTTT. It encodes CASSEASGSGWDTQYF.

The V and J genes are TRBV5-1 and TRBJ2-7; maybe TRBD1 (6 bases). This CDR3 comprises 12 residues. CDR1 is SGHRS, CDR2 YFSETQ, per germline. Trimming stripped 4 bases from V and 3 bases from J, with 8 bases between. CDR3 loop: CASSQGFYEQYF. The CDR3 coding sequence is TGCGCCAGCAGCCAGGGGTTCTACGAGCAGTACTTC.

The J gene is TRBJ2-7, the V gene TRBV29-1, with D tentatively TRBD2 (7 bases). The germline CDR1 and CDR2 sequences are SQVTM and ANQGSEA. There are 14 residues in the CDR3. The germline V and J ends were trimmed by 2 bases and 1 base, with 12 bases remaining between them. This chain's CDR3 is CSVEQGGGSYEQYF. For the CDR3, the DNA is TGCAGCGTTGAACAGGGAGGGGGTTCCTACGAGCAGTACTTC.

J is TRBJ1-6 and V is TRBV7-9; D perhaps matches TRBD1 (6 bases). The CDR3 totals 17 residues. Germline V gene sequence: CDR1 SEHNR, CDR2 FQNEAQ (reference sequence). Trimming took 3 bases from V and 8 from J, leaving 20 bases between them. The CDR3 here is CASSFDPVGGAYSPLHF. The CDR3 bases are TGTGCCAGCAGCTTCGACCCCGTTGGGGGGGCTTATTCACCCCTCCACTTT.

The V and J genes are TRBV5-1 and TRBJ2-1, with TRBD1 identical over 7 bases. Germline V lookup: CDR1 SGHRS, CDR2 YFSETQ. The junction had 0 bases not matched to a gene; V was cut back by 3 bases and J by 3 bases. This CDR3 comprises 13 residues. In DNA, the CDR3 is TGCGCCAGCAGCTGGGACAGCTACAATGAGCAGTTCTTC. It translates to CASSWDSYNEQFF. The full variable domain, rest sourced from reference TRBV5-1 and TRBJ2-1, is KAGVTQTPRYLIKTRGQQVTLSCSPISGHRSVSWYQQTPGQGLQFLFEYFSETQRNKGNFPGRFSGRQFSNSRSEMNVSTLELGDSALYLCASSWDSYNEQFFGPGTRLTVL.

The V gene is TRBV7-2, the J gene TRBJ2-3, with 9 nucleotides matching TRBD2. V gave up 3 bases and J gave up 4 bases; unmatched junction bases: 2. The CDR3 has 14 residues. Germline CDR1 is SGHTA and CDR2 is FQGNSA. The CDR3 reads CASSFSGSADTQYF. As DNA, the CDR3 is TGTGCCAGCAGCTTTAGCGGGAGCGCAGATACGCAGTATTTT.

This chain links TRBV29-1 with TRBJ2-7, with D possibly TRBD1 on 6 matching bases. Germline CDR1 and CDR2: SQVTM and ANQGSEA. V lost 6 bases and J 4 bases, leaving 19 bases between the germline ends. CDR3 length: 14 residues. The CDR3 is CSVRGGGYMYEQYF. Written as DNA, the CDR3 is TGCAGCGTGAGAGGTGGGGGCTATATGTACGAGCAGTACTTC.

The chain joins TRBV4-1 to TRBJ1-5; 8 bases fit TRBD1. The CDR3 is 13 amino acids. Trimming removed 4 bases from V and 5 bases from J; junction bases left unmatched: 1. From germline, CDR1 is MGHRA and CDR2 YSYEKL. In DNA form, the CDR3 reads TGCGCCAGCAGCCTACAGGGGGATCAGCCCCAGCATTTT. Residues: CASSLQGDQPQHF.

This chain joins TRBV6-2 or TRBV6-3 and TRBJ1-1; possibly TRBD1 for D (6 bases). CDR1 and CDR2 from the germline V gene are MNHEY and SVGEGT. V lost 0 bases and J lost 1, with 21 bases in between. CDR3 size: 19 residues. The CDR3 sequence is CASSYSIGGEDSRNTEAFF. The CDR3, as DNA: TGTGCCAGCAGTTACTCGATAGGGGGAGAGGACAGCCGGAACACTGAAGCTTTCTTT.

This sequence joins TRBV7-6 and TRBJ2-2; tentatively, D is TRBD2 (6 bases). V lost 4 bases and J 4 bases, leaving 13 bases between the germline ends. The CDR3 length is 15 residues. The germline gives CDR1 SGHVS, CDR2 FNYEAQ. DNA of the CDR3: TGTGCCAGCAGCTCCGTGGCGGGAAGCACCGGGGAGCTGTTTTTT. The encoded protein is CASSSVAGSTGELFF.

The chain has TRBV4-3 and TRBJ1-1; D unclear. Germline V CDR1 and CDR2: LGHNA, YSLEER. Trimming took off 3 bases at V and 4 bases at J, with 15 bases between the two ends. This CDR3 has 15 residues. The CDR3 region is CASSHRNWESTEAFF. Here the CDR3 DNA reads TGCGCCAGCAGCCATAGGAACTGGGAGAGCACTGAAGCTTTCTTT.

This clone came up a few times. This rearrangement joins TRBV5-1 to TRBJ1-1; no reliable D call. The CDR3 has 11 amino acids. V was clipped by 2 bases and J by 11 bases, with 10 bases between them. CDR1 and CDR2 from the germline V gene are SGHRS and YFSETQ. DNA of the CDR3: TGCGCCAGCAGCTTCGGGTCTGGGGCTTTCTTT. Translating gives CASSFGSGAFF.

V is TRBV7-2 and J is TRBJ2-7, with TRBD1 matching 7 bases. Per the germline V gene, CDR1 is SGHTA and CDR2 is FQGNSA. J lost 5 bases, V lost 2 bases, and 15 bases had no gene match. The CDR3 is 17 amino acids. The CDR3 here is CASSLSNRGARFDEQYF. The CDR3, as DNA: TGTGCCAGCAGCTTATCGAACAGGGGCGCGCGATTCGACGAGCAGTACTTC.

The rearrangement links TRBV10-3 to TRBJ1-5; 7 bases fit TRBD1. This CDR3 comprises 15 residues. V lost 2 bases, J lost 4 bases, and 5 bases stayed unmatched. Germline loops: CDR1 ENHRY, CDR2 SYGVKD. The DNA for the CDR3 is TGTGCCATCAGTGAGGGGGACAGCCTAAATCAGCCCCAGCATTTT. Its translation: CAISEGDSLNQPQHF.